Shown below are 3 T cell receptor beta chains from a single sample sequenced in a study of blood T cell repertoires in COVID-19. The repertoire was sequenced with immunoSEQ multiplex PCR; TCRdb's copy has only in-frame clones and lacks some. Here the sample spans 110,000 to 150,000 clones, around 80% being singletons. The sequenced material came from PBMCs or T cells enriched from blood (not recorded which). The origin of the receptors is a woman aged 45-65 years who had recovered from COVID-19.

This chain links TRBV14 with TRBJ2-7; tentative D call: TRBD1 (5 bases). Germline V gene sequence: CDR1 SGHDN, CDR2 FVKESK. V was shortened by 1 base and J by 7 bases, with 17 bases between the two germline ends. The CDR3 extends over 15 amino acids. CDR3 sequence reads: CASSQGTGWVGEQYV. CDR3 nucleotides: TGTGCCAGCAGCCAAGGAACAGGTTGGGTGGGGGAGCAGTACGTC.

CDR3 bases: TGTGCCAGCAGCCCTCCAGGGGGCTACGGGGAAGGCTACACCTTC. It specifies CASSPPGGYGEGYTF. This chain joins TRBV7-9 and TRBJ1-2; 8 bases match TRBD1. CDR1 is SEHNR and CDR2 is FQNEAQ in the germline V gene (reference sequence). J was trimmed by 8 bases and V by 5 bases; bases with no gene match: 13. The CDR3 consists of 15 residues.

V and J are TRBV2 and TRBJ2-3; 7 nucleotides line up with TRBD2. After removal of 2 bases from V and 9 bases from J, the junction contained 5 bases not matched to a gene. CDR3 length: 13 amino acids. Per germline, CDR1 SNHLY and CDR2 FYNNEI. The CDR3 loop is CASSENERGTQYF. In DNA form, the CDR3 reads TGTGCCAGCAGTGAAAATGAGCGGGGAACGCAGTATTTT.